The clone carrying this TCR beta chain was observed once. TCRdb's copy holds only in-frame clones and misses some; the assay was immunoSEQ multiplex PCR. The sample consists of over 450,000 clones, approximately 80% of them appearing once. The data were taken from a study of shared T cell receptors in the human thymus. The length of the CDR3 is 16 residues. The germline CDR1 and CDR2 sequences are WSHSY and SAAADI. J gave up 2 bases and V 3 bases, and 6 bases lay outside the gene matches. This sample was shared with a second study, whose subject was human thymus T cells.

This receptor was taken from a boy in the first two years of life with a congenital heart defect. The source material was thymocytes. The chain uses TRBV10-2 and TRBJ2-3; 9 bases are shared with TRBD2. CDR3 residues: CASSERLAVNTDTQYF. In nucleotides, the CDR3 is TGCGCCAGCAGTGAAAGACTAGCGGTTAACACAGATACGCAGTATTTT.